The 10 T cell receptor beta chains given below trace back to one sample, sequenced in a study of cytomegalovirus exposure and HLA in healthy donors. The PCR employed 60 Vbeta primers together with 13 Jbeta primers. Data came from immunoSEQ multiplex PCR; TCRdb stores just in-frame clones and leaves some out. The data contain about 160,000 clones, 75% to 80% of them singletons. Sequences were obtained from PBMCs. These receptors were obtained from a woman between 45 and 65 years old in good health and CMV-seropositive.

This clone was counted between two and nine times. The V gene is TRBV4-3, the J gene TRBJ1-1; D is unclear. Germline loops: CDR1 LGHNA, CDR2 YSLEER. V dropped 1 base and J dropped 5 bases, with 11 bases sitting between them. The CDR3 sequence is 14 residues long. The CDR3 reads CASSQVRGGTEAFF. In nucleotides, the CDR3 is TGCGCCAGCAGCCAAGTTCGGGGAGGGACTGAAGCTTTCTTT.

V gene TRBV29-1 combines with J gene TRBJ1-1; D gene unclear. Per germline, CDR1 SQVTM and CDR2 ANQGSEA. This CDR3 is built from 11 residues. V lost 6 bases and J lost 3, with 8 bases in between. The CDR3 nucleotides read TGCAGCGTAGGAGCGTACACTGAAGCTTTCTTT. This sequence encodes CSVGAYTEAFF.

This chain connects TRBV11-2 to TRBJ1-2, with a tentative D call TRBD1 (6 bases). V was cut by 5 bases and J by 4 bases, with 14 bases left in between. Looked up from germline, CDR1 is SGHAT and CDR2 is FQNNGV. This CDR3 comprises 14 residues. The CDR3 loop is CASSVLQGTYGYTF. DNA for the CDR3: TGTGCCAGCAGCGTACTACAGGGTACCTATGGCTACACCTTC.

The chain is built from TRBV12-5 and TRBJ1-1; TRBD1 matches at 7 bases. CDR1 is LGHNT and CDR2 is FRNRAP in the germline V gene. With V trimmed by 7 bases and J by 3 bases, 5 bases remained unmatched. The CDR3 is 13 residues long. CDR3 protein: CASARDSYTEAFF. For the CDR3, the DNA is TGTGCTAGTGCCCGGGACAGCTACACTGAAGCTTTCTTT.

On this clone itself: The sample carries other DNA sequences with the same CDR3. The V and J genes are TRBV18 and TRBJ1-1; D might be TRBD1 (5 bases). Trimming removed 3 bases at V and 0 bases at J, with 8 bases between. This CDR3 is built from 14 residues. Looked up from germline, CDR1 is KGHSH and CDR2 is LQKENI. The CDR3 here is CASSPQGMNTEAFF. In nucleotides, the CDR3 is TGTGCCAGCTCACCGCAGGGTATGAACACTGAAGCTTTCTTT.

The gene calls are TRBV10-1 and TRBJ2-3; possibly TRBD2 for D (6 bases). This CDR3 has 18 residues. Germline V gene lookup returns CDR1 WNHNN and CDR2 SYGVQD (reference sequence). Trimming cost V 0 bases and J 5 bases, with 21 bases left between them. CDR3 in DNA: TGCGCCAGCAGTGAGTCTATTGGGGGACTTACAGTTGGAGATACGCAGTATTTT. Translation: CASSESIGGLTVGDTQYF.

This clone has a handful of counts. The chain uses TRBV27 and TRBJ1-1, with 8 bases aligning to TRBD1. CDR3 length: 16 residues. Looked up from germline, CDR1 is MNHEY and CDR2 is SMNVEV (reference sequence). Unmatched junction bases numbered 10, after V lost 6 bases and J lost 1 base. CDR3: CASRSYPGTGNTEAFF. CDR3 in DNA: TGTGCCAGCAGATCCTACCCCGGGACAGGGAACACTGAAGCTTTCTTT.

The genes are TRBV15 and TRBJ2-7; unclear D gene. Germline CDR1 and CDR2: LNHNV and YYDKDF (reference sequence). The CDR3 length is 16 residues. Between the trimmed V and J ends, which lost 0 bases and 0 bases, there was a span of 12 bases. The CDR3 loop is CATSRDYSLSSYEQYF. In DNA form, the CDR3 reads TGTGCCACCAGCAGAGATTATTCGCTCAGCTCCTACGAGCAGTACTTC.

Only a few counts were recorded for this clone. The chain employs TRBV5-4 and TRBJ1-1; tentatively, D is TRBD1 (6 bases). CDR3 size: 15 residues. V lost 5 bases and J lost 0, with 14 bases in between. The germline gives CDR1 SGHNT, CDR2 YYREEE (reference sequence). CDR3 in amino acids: CASRDRTVLNTEAFF. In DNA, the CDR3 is TGTGCCAGCAGGGATCGGACAGTCTTGAACACTGAAGCTTTCTTT. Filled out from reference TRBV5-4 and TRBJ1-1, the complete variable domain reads ETGVTQSPTHLIKTRGQQVTLRCSSQSGHNTVSWYQQALGQGPQFIFQYYREEENGRGNFPPRFSGLQFPNYSSELNVNALELDDSALYLCASRDRTVLNTEAFFGQGTRLTVV.

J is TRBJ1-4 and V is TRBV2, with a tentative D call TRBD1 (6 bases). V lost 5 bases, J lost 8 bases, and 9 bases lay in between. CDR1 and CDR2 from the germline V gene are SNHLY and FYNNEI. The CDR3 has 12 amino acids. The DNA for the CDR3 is TGTGCCAGCAGTCTCAGGGGAGAAAAACTGTTTTTT. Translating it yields CASSLRGEKLFF.